The sequence of this TCR beta chain was determined in a study of metastatic and nonmetastatic thyroid tumors. Concerning this clone: Its antigen is unidentified. Mismatch with germline at one junction end may stem from a read error.

General study results and limits: A significant increase in TCR beta diversity was reportedly seen in malignant thyroid tumors relative to benign nodules, in blood and tumor.

Until they underwent thyroid surgery, no patient had received any treatment. Using MiXCR, TCRdb re-called clones from the PCR reads. The sample consists of over 5,500 clones, roughly 32% of them appearing once. This receptor was taken from a female donor with papillary thyroid cancer or a benign thyroid nodule (not recorded which). Some clones in this sample may be carry-over from other donors' samples. Sequenced: adjacent normal tissue.

CDR3 coding DNA: TGCGCCAGCAGCACCGCCTCCCTGGACAAATACCGAGCCTACGAGCAGTACTTC. Its protein is CASSTASLDKYRAYEQYF. This sequence joins TRBV7-8 and TRBJ2-7; D might be TRBD1 (5 bases). From germline, CDR1 is SGHVS and CDR2 FQNEAQ. This CDR3 has 18 residues.